Sequencing of this TCR beta chain was carried out in a study of T cells after yellow fever vaccination. Germline V gene lookup returns CDR1 SQVTM and CDR2 ANQGSEA. Trimming stripped 7 bases from V and 11 bases from J, with 17 bases between. The CDR3 sequence is 11 residues long. At least ten counts were recorded for this clonotype. A process of 5'RACE template switching, which added a universal primer site and UMIs, was used to make TCR cDNA. TCRdb used MiXCR to reprocess the 5' RACE reads, holding one entry per CDR3 protein. The repertoire holds 310,000 or so distinct CDR3 sequences, roughly 4% seen once, with around 22% in the top ten.

This chain links TRBV29-1 with TRBJ1-1; no clear D gene. The clonotype was recovered from a man aged 18 to 29 who received the YFV17D yellow fever vaccine. The sample was PBMCs, taken on the day of the yellow fever booster vaccination. CDR3 sequence reads: CSAVVLARAFF. DNA for the CDR3: TGCAGCGCGGTAGTTCTGGCTCGGGCTTTCTTT.